The 27 T cell receptor beta chains reported below all come from one sample, sequenced in a study of beta chain features in type 1 diabetes. The study reverse transcribed the entire isolated RNA, so it sequenced expressed TCRB transcripts. Profiling relied on immunoSEQ multiplex PCR, and the TCRdb table lists in-frame clones only, not all of them. Of a few hundred thousand clones in the sample, around 13% were seen once. Antigen specificity for these receptors is unknown. Study-wide results and limits: Type 1 diabetes patients had TCRB CDR3s that were shorter (moderately but significantly so) in all four CD4+ subsets.

Sequenced input: naive CD4+ T cells from blood. The origin of the receptors is a woman younger than 30 with type 1 diabetes.

CDR3 coding DNA: TGTGCCAGCAGCCGGACTAGCGGGATATACGAGCAGTACTTC. Protein: CASSRTSGIYEQYF. The chain joins TRBV5-4 to TRBJ2-7, with 12 bases aligning to TRBD2. Germline V lookup: CDR1 SGHNT, CDR2 YYREEE (reference sequence). This CDR3 comprises 14 residues. J lost 4 bases, V lost 4 bases, and 3 bases had no gene match.

This clone was found a few times. The genes are TRBV29-1 and TRBJ1-4; 8 bases line up with TRBD1. Germline-derived CDR1 and CDR2 are SQVTM and ANQGSEA. The V and J ends lost 7 bases and 4 bases, in that order; junction bases with no gene match: 8. The CDR3 loop spans 14 amino acids. The CDR3 is CSGSTGGNNEKLFF. The CDR3 region has the DNA TGCAGCGGATCTACAGGGGGAAATAATGAAAAACTGTTTTTT.

This clone has a handful of counts. V and J are TRBV19 and TRBJ2-3, with 7 bases matching TRBD2. The CDR3 loop spans 15 amino acids. CDR1 and CDR2 (germline): LNHDA, SQIVND (reference sequence). The junction had 3 bases not matched to a gene; V was cut back by 3 bases and J by 0 bases. This CDR3 is CASSILRGSTDTQYF. The CDR3 DNA sequence: TGTGCCAGTAGTATCTTGCGGGGGAGCACAGATACGCAGTATTTT. The variable domain in full, completed from reference TRBV19 and TRBJ2-3, reads DGGITQSPKYLFRKEGQNVTLSCEQNLNHDAMYWYRQDPGQGLRLIYYSQIVNDFQKGDIAEGYSVSREKKESFPLTVTSAQKNPTAFYLCASSILRGSTDTQYFGPGTRLTVL.

The chain carries TRBV7-6 and TRBJ1-1; TRBD1 might be the D (6 bases). CDR3 length: 15 residues. Germline values: CDR1 SGHVS, CDR2 FNYEAQ. Trimming removed 2 bases at V and 2 bases at J, with 12 bases between. Written as DNA, the CDR3 is TGTGCCAGCAGCTTACGACAGGAGACAAACACTGAAGCTTTCTTT. Protein sequence: CASSLRQETNTEAFF.

Only a few counts were recorded for this clone. The chain uses TRBV28 and TRBJ2-1, with TRBD2 matching 14 bases. Losses at the gene ends were 10 bases for V and 8 bases for J; bases not matched to a gene: 4. This CDR3 spans 13 amino acids. Germline-derived CDR1 and CDR2 are MDHEN and SYDVKM. The CDR3 sequence is CATRLAGGDEQFF. In DNA form, the CDR3 reads TGTGCCACCAGACTAGCGGGAGGGGATGAGCAGTTCTTC.

The rearrangement links TRBV7-2 to TRBJ1-5; 8 nucleotides agree with TRBD1. J was trimmed by 8 bases and V by 3 bases; bases with no gene match: 6. The CDR3 is made up of 14 amino acids. Germline V gene data show CDR1 as SGHTA and CDR2 as FQGNSA. CDR3 region: CASSFDRGRKPQHF. The CDR3, as DNA: TGTGCCAGCAGCTTCGACAGGGGTCGGAAGCCCCAGCATTTT.

This clone was found a few times. This chain links TRBV27 with TRBJ2-5, with TRBD2 as a possible D gene (5 bases). The CDR3 runs to 13 residues. The germline gives CDR1 MNHEY, CDR2 SMNVEV (reference sequence). The V end was cut by 10 bases, the J end by 0 bases, with 12 bases between. The CDR3 reads CATQRPDQETQYF. The CDR3 nucleotides are TGTGCCACCCAGCGGCCGGACCAAGAGACCCAGTACTTC.

This chain connects TRBV19 to TRBJ1-5; 7 nucleotides align to TRBD1. The CDR3 loop spans 15 amino acids. The germline CDR1 and CDR2 sequences are LNHDA and SQIVND (reference sequence). V lost 5 bases and J lost 3; bases outside the gene matches: 7. CDR3 sequence (DNA): TGTGCCAGTAGTCGACGGACAGGACACAATCAGCCCCAGCATTTT. Translation: CASSRRTGHNQPQHF.

This clone was recorded a few times. The CDR3 DNA is TGTGCCAGCAGCTTGGCAGGGTCTGGGCAGCCCCAGCATTTT. It is translated as CASSLAGSGQPQHF. The chain recombines TRBV5-4 with TRBJ1-5; D perhaps matches TRBD1 (5 bases). Trimming cost V 0 bases and J 7 bases, with 11 bases left between them. CDR1 and CDR2 from the germline V gene are SGHNT and YYREEE (reference sequence). The CDR3 consists of 14 residues.

The genes are TRBV27 and TRBJ1-6; tentatively, D is TRBD1 (6 bases). Germline V gene sequence: CDR1 MNHEY, CDR2 SMNVEV (reference sequence). Trimming cost V 6 bases and J 8 bases, with 23 bases left between them. CDR3 length: 17 residues. The CDR3 reads CASSHYPARGYYSPLHF. CDR3 DNA sequence: TGTGCCAGCAGCCACTATCCGGCCAGGGGATATTATTCACCCCTCCACTTT.

The chain recombines TRBV28 with TRBJ2-7, with 7 nucleotides matching TRBD1. Trimming at V came to 3 bases and at J to 0 bases, leaving 2 bases not matched to a gene. The CDR3 covers 14 residues. Germline V lookup: CDR1 MDHEN, CDR2 SYDVKM. CDR3 loop: CASSLTGYSYEQYF. CDR3 sequence (DNA): TGTGCCAGCAGTTTGACAGGGTACTCCTACGAGCAGTACTTC.

The V call is TRBV9, the J call TRBJ2-2; D not resolved. CDR1 is SGDLS, CDR2 YYNGEE, per germline. The CDR3 spans 13 residues. The germline V and J ends were trimmed by 0 bases and 6 bases, with 6 bases remaining between them. The CDR3 DNA follows: TGTGCCAGCAGCGTAGAACAGCCCGGGGAGCTGTTTTTT. Its protein is CASSVEQPGELFF.

A few counts support this clone. The rearrangement joins TRBV9 to TRBJ1-5, with TRBD1 matching over 7 bases. Looked up from germline, CDR1 is SGDLS and CDR2 is YYNGEE. This CDR3 is built from 15 residues. V lost 2 bases and J lost 6; bases outside the gene matches: 8. CDR3 coding DNA: TGTGCCAGCAGCGTTGAAGACAGGGAAGGTCAGCCCCAGCATTTT. Translation: CASSVEDREGQPQHF.

The chain carries TRBV28 and TRBJ2-5; 11 nucleotides align to TRBD2. Germline trimming cut 6 bases from V and 2 bases from J; bases unmatched to any gene: 5. The germline CDR1 and CDR2 sequences are MDHEN and SYDVKM. The CDR3 contains 15 residues. DNA of the CDR3: TGTGCCAGCAGACGGGGACTAGCGGTTCAAGAGACCCAGTACTTC. This gives the protein CASRRGLAVQETQYF.

The genes are TRBV6-5 and TRBJ2-7; D may be TRBD2 (5 bases). Looked up from germline, CDR1 is MNHEY and CDR2 is SVGAGI. This CDR3 has 13 residues. Trimming cost V 6 bases and J 2 bases, with 11 bases left between them. The CDR3 loop is CASRGRGTYEQYF. Here the CDR3 DNA reads TGTGCCAGCAGAGGACGGGGAACCTACGAGCAGTACTTC.

The rearrangement joins TRBV15 to TRBJ2-7; no clear D gene. V lost 1 base, J lost 0 bases, and 19 bases lay in between. CDR3 size: 18 residues. Germline V gene data show CDR1 as LNHNV and CDR2 as YYDKDF (reference sequence). The CDR3 nucleotides read TGTGCCACCAGCAGAGTTTTATCGCCCGGTCTACTCTCCTACGAGCAGTACTTC. Residues: CATSRVLSPGLLSYEQYF.

The chain carries TRBV6-6 and TRBJ2-5, with D unclear. This CDR3 comprises 14 residues. V was cut by 2 bases and J by 1 base, with 8 bases left in between. CDR1 and CDR2 from the germline V gene are MNHNY and SVGAGI (reference sequence). The CDR3 here is CASSYDTAQETQYF. CDR3 DNA: TGTGCCAGCAGTTACGACACAGCCCAAGAGACCCAGTACTTC.

This clone has just a few counts. The chain combines TRBV5-1 with TRBJ2-6; D is unresolved. This CDR3 spans 13 amino acids. Trimming removed 3 bases at V and 4 bases at J, with 5 bases between. Germline CDR1 reads SGHRS; CDR2 reads YFSETQ. The CDR3 region has the DNA TGCGCCAGCAGCTCGGTGGGGGCCAACGTCCTGACTTTC. Translated, it gives CASSSVGANVLTF.

This clone was seen a few times. CDR3 DNA: TGTGCCAGCAGCGTAGGACAGGGCACTAGCACAGATACGCAGTATTTT. Amino acids: CASSVGQGTSTDTQYF. The rearrangement links TRBV9 to TRBJ2-3; 7 bases align to TRBD1. The CDR3 is 16 amino acids. Germline V gene data show CDR1 as SGDLS and CDR2 as YYNGEE. V lost 0 bases and J lost 0; bases outside the gene matches: 4. The whole variable domain, remainder taken from reference TRBV9 and TRBJ2-3, is DSGVTQTPKHLITATGQRVTLRCSPRSGDLSVYWYQQSLDQGLQFLIQYYNGEERAKGNILERFSAQQFPDLHSELNLSSLELGDSALYFCASSVGQGTSTDTQYFGPGTRLTVL.

Only a few counts were recorded for this clone. The gene calls are TRBV9 and TRBJ2-2, with D perhaps matching TRBD2 (6 bases). Trimming took off 4 bases at V and 2 bases at J, with 15 bases between the two ends. CDR3 length: 16 amino acids. Germline values: CDR1 SGDLS, CDR2 YYNGEE. In DNA, the CDR3 is TGTGCCAGCAGCTCCCCCCGGGGGATTAACACCGGGGAGCTGTTTTTT. It specifies CASSSPRGINTGELFF.

This chain joins TRBV10-3 and TRBJ2-5; 11 bases align to TRBD2. The V gene's germline CDR1 is ENHRY and CDR2 SYGVKD. V dropped 8 bases and J dropped 5; count of bases not matched to a gene: 13. This CDR3 has 16 amino acids. The CDR3 is CAIGLVAGGSYETQYF. For the CDR3, the DNA is TGTGCCATCGGCTTAGTAGCGGGAGGGTCCTATGAGACCCAGTACTTC.

A few counts support this clone. The chain carries TRBV12-5 and TRBJ1-2; perhaps TRBD1 as D (5 bases). Germline CDR1 reads LGHNT; CDR2 reads FRNRAP. CDR3 size: 17 residues. Trimming cost V 1 base and J 8 bases, with 23 bases left between them. Here the CDR3 reads CASGLAEGGTAGGGYTF. For the CDR3, the DNA is TGTGCTAGTGGTTTGGCCGAGGGAGGGACCGCTGGCGGCGGCTACACCTTC.

The chain joins TRBV5-1 to TRBJ1-6; D gene uncertain. Germline V gene lookup returns CDR1 SGHRS and CDR2 YFSETQ. Trimming took off 1 base at V and 7 bases at J, with 6 bases between the two ends. CDR3 length: 13 amino acids. The CDR3 region is CASSLKANSPLHF. The DNA of the CDR3 is TGCGCCAGCAGCTTGAAAGCGAATTCACCCCTCCACTTT.

This clone turned up a few times. The CDR3 here is CASGAAFYGYTF. Here the CDR3 DNA reads TGTGCCAGCGGGGCGGCATTCTATGGCTACACCTTC. The gene calls are TRBV2 and TRBJ1-2, with D tentatively TRBD1 (5 bases). The germline V gene has CDR1 SNHLY and CDR2 FYNNEI. The germline V and J ends were trimmed by 8 bases and 4 bases, with 11 bases remaining between them. This CDR3 has 12 amino acids.

The rearrangement joins TRBV5-4 to TRBJ1-5; D perhaps matches TRBD1 (6 bases). Germline-derived CDR1 and CDR2 are SGHNT and YYREEE (reference sequence). The CDR3 consists of 15 residues. V dropped 0 bases and J dropped 3 bases, with 10 bases sitting between them. CDR3 amino acids: CASSLVGQINQPQHF. The CDR3 nucleotides are TGTGCCAGCAGCTTGGTCGGACAGATCAATCAGCCCCAGCATTTT. Variable domain in full (rest from reference TRBV5-4 and TRBJ1-5): ETGVTQSPTHLIKTRGQQVTLRCSSQSGHNTVSWYQQALGQGPQFIFQYYREEENGRGNFPPRFSGLQFPNYSSELNVNALELDDSALYLCASSLVGQINQPQHFGDGTRLSIL.

This clone was detected a few times. This chain connects TRBV6-5 to TRBJ2-1, with 11 bases that match TRBD1. CDR1 MNHEY and CDR2 SVGAGI come from the germline V gene. CDR3 length: 15 amino acids. The ends lost 5 bases at V and 7 bases at J; junction bases unmatched: 7. CDR3 nucleotide sequence: TGTGCCAGCAGTACCCGGGACAGGGGGAGGAATGAGCAGTTCTTC. This encodes CASSTRDRGRNEQFF.

This clone occurred a few times. This sequence joins TRBV5-1 and TRBJ2-6; 10 bases agree with TRBD1. Germline V lookup: CDR1 SGHRS, CDR2 YFSETQ. Trimming cost V 4 bases and J 0 bases; bases outside gene matches: 10. The CDR3 is 19 amino acids. The CDR3 is CASSGPRDRGNSGANVLTF. The DNA for the CDR3 is TGCGCCAGCAGCGGGCCCAGGGACAGGGGAAACTCTGGGGCCAACGTCCTGACTTTC.